Listed here is a single T cell receptor beta chain. Its antigen is undetermined. A read error may account for a junction end that differs from germline. These data are taken from a study of blood T cells in healthy people across ages. The authors ran a second PCR of about 6 to 11 cycles using a sample-barcoded 5' primer and a J-beta primer mix. MiXCR, applied by TCRdb to the 5' RACE reads, yields one record per CDR3 protein. The sample carries more than 500,000 distinct CDR3 sequences, approximately 30% recorded once. The study drew donors from healthy Caucasian individuals in Russia aged about 6 to 90. Each donor supplied about 9.6 milliliters of peripheral blood. Study findings and constraints: Possibly, changes in expanded clonotypes were confounded because donor CMV status was unknown. While age rose, TCR beta diversity per million T cells dropped in a roughly linear way.

The CDR3 length is 17 residues. The rearrangement uses TRBV12-3 or TRBV12-4 and TRBJ2-3; D tentatively reads TRBD1 or TRBD2 (5 bases each). The clonotype originates from a woman in her 70s in good health. The specimen sequenced was blood. CDR3 DNA: TGTGCCAGCAGTTTAGGGTCTAGCAGGGCGAACACAGATGCGCAGTATTTT. This encodes CASSLGSSRANTDAQYF.